This T cell receptor (beta chain) is from a study of shared clonotypes between healthy human individuals. A remark on this clone: Other DNA sequences from this sample encode an identical CDR3 as well.

This CDR3 region has 12 residues. Trimming removed 3 bases at V and 5 bases at J, with 5 bases between. Germline-derived CDR1 and CDR2 are LNHDA and SQIVND (reference sequence). Execution of the assay was at deep level. Sequenced by immunoSEQ multiplex PCR; TCRdb stores in-frame clones only, minus some. The table records 2.3 million or so clones, 90% to 95% of them present only once. The sample consisted of naive CD4+ T cells from PBMCs. Sample subset: CD45RA+ positively selected. This TCR was sampled from a man between 18 and 29 years old in good health. Some clones in this sample may be carry-over from other donors' samples. The chain joins TRBV19 to TRBJ1-5, with D hard to call. The CDR3 DNA reads TGTGCCAGTAGTATCGAAGATCAGCCCCAGCATTTT. Translation gives CASSIEDQPQHF. Using reference TRBV19 and TRBJ1-5 for the parts outside the CDR3, the full variable domain is DGGITQSPKYLFRKEGQNVTLSCEQNLNHDAMYWYRQDPGQGLRLIYYSQIVNDFQKGDIAEGYSVSREKKESFPLTVTSAQKNPTAFYLCASSIEDQPQHFGDGTRLSIL.